This passage covers 5 T cell receptor beta chains from one sample sequenced in a study of CD8 T cells in ankylosing spondylitis. TCRdb reprocessed the 5' RACE reads via MiXCR and lists one record per CDR3 protein. The sample carries 220,000 or so distinct CDR3 sequences, 10% recorded once. Sequences were obtained from blood, either unsorted or a sorted T cell fraction (not recorded which). These receptors were obtained from a male donor with ankylosing spondylitis or in good health (not recorded which).

The chain uses TRBV29-1 and TRBJ2-1; TRBD1 matches at 9 bases. The germline gives CDR1 SQVTM, CDR2 ANQGSEA. This CDR3 region has 13 residues. With V trimmed by 3 bases and J by 8 bases, 5 bases remained unmatched. In DNA form, the CDR3 reads TGCAGCGTTGAGGGACAGGGTGTGGATGAGCAGTTCTTC. Its translation: CSVEGQGVDEQFF.

Many counts were recorded for this clonotype. The V call is TRBV15, the J call TRBJ1-4; D call uncertain. Germline-derived CDR1 and CDR2 are LNHNV and YYDKDF (reference sequence). With 0 bases removed from V and 1 base from J, the gap between germline ends came to 6 bases. This CDR3 spans 15 amino acids. This CDR3 reads CATSRDGRTNEKLFF. CDR3 nucleotide sequence: TGTGCCACCAGCAGAGACGGCAGAACTAATGAAAAACTGTTTTTT.

In its sample, this clonotype was seen many times. The J gene is TRBJ1-2, the V gene TRBV5-6; 9 bases agree with TRBD1. The CDR3 runs to 14 residues. The germline gives CDR1 SGHDT, CDR2 YYEEEE. The trim removed 4 bases at V and 2 bases at J, leaving 3 bases unmatched. This chain's CDR3 is CASSPGQGNYGYTF. The CDR3 DNA follows: TGTGCCAGCAGCCCGGGACAGGGCAACTATGGCTACACCTTC.

This clonotype turned up a few times. For the CDR3, the DNA is TGTGCCAGCAGCTTAGGGTATGAGCAGTTCTTC. The encoded protein is CASSLGYEQFF. V usage is TRBV13 and J usage is TRBJ2-1; D unclear. Per the germline V gene, CDR1 is PRHDT and CDR2 is FYEKMQ (reference sequence). The CDR3 sequence is 11 residues long. V lost 0 bases and J lost 8, with 2 bases in between.

With respect to this clonotype: A much larger clone lies a single base off, so this may be a read error. The V call is TRBV6-1, the J call TRBJ2-2; 9 bases match TRBD1. This CDR3 is 15 amino acids long. Germline V lookup: CDR1 MNHNS, CDR2 SASEGT. CDR3 sequence (DNA): TGTGCCAGCAGCTGGACAGGGGTGGACACCGGGGAGCTGCTTTTT. This translates into CASSWTGVDTGELLF.